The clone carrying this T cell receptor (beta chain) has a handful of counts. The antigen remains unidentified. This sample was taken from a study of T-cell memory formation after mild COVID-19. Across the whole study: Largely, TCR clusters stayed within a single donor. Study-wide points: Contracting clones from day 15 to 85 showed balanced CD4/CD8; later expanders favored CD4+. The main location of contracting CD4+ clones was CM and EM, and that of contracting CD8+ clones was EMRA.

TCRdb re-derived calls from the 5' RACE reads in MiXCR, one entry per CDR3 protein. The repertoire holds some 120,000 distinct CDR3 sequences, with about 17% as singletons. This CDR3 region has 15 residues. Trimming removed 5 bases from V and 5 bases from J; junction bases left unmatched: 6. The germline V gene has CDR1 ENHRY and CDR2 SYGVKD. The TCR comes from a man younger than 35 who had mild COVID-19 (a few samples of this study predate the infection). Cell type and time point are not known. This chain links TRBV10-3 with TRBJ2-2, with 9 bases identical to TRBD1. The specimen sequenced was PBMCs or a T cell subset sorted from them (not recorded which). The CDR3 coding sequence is TGTGCCATCAGTCCGGGACAGGGCGGTACCGGGGAGCTGTTTTTT. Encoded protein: CAISPGQGGTGELFF.